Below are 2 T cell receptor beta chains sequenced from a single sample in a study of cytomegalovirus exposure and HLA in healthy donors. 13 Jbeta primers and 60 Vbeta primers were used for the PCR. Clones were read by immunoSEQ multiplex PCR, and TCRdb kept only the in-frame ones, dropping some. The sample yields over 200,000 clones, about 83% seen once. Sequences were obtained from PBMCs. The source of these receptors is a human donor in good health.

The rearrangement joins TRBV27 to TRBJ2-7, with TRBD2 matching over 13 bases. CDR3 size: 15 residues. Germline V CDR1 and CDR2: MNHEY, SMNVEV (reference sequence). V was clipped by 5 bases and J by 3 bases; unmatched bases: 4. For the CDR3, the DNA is TGTGCCAGCAGTAGGACTAGCGGGAGTAACTACGAGCAGTACTTC. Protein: CASSRTSGSNYEQYF.

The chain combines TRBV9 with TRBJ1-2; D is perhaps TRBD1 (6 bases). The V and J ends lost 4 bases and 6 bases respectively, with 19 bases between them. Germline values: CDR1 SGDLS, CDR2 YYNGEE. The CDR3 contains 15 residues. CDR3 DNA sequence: TGTGCCAGCAGCTCGACTTCCACCCAGGGGAATGGCTACACCTTC. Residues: CASSSTSTQGNGYTF. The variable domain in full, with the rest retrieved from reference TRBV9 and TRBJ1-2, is DSGVTQTPKHLITATGQRVTLRCSPRSGDLSVYWYQQSLDQGLQFLIQYYNGEERAKGNILERFSAQQFPDLHSELNLSSLELGDSALYFCASSSTSTQGNGYTFGSGTRLTVV.